This TCR beta chain appears in the sequencing data of a study of beta chain features in type 1 diabetes. As for this clone: Its target is unknown.

This CDR3 is 18 amino acids long. V was clipped by 2 bases and J by 0 bases, with 17 bases between them. Germline V gene sequence: CDR1 MNHNS, CDR2 SASEGT. What was sequenced were expressed TCRB transcripts, since all of the isolated RNA had been reverse transcribed. The average output of naive, central memory and regulatory T cell samples was 3 million to 4 million reads. Repertoires were generated with immunoSEQ multiplex PCR, while TCRdb's copy carries only in-frame clones and drops some. Of 680,000 or so clones in the sample, 15% to 17% were seen once. Study-wide results and caveats: Moderate but significant shortening of TCRB CDR3s was recorded in all four CD4+ subsets from Type 1 diabetes patients. Compared with healthy donors, patients appeared to share more similar naive, central memory and regulatory TCRB repertoires. In type 1 diabetes patients, VDJ junctions had fewer insertions; deletions at these junctions were more frequent.

The chain is built from TRBV6-1 and TRBJ1-5; the D gene is possibly TRBD1 (6 bases). The TCR was taken from a man in his late teens or twenties in good health. The sequenced material came from naive CD4+ T cells from blood. The CDR3 loop is CASSELPDRRYSNQPQHF. As DNA, the CDR3 is TGTGCCAGCAGTGAACTACCCGACAGGCGTTATAGCAATCAGCCCCAGCATTTT.